This T cell receptor (beta chain) is drawn from a study of blood T cell repertoires in COVID-19. Study details: Acute-phase and convalescent COVID-19 samples originated in the United States, Italy and Spain. PBMCs, B-cell-depleted T cells, or T cells provided the cDNA or gDNA that made up the material.

The CDR3 runs to 11 residues. Germline V gene lookup returns CDR1 DFQATT and CDR2 SNEGSKA (reference sequence). Authors' methods: Amplification from reference gene primers served as the basis for estimated nucleated cell counts. Profiled with immunoSEQ multiplex PCR; TCRdb holds only in-frame clones, not every one. The V and J calls and clone size were taken over from that table, and D and trimming were inferred from the DNA. Of 60,000 to 80,000 clones in the sample, around 84% were seen once. This chain joins TRBV20-1 and TRBJ1-2; D is unclear. This sequence was found in a man between 70 and 80 years old with acute or convalescent COVID-19. Sample: peripheral blood. CDR3 in amino acids: CRVEGAGGYTF. CDR3 in DNA: TGCAGGGTAGAGGGAGCTGGTGGCTACACCTTC.